A single sample is the source of the 30 T cell receptor beta chains below, sequenced in a study of immune evolution from preneoplasia to lung adenocarcinoma. Method: immunoSEQ multiplex PCR; TCRdb's copy keeps in-frame clones and lacks some. The table lists some 9,400 clones, approximately 78% of them singletons. Sequencing input: FFPE lung adenocarcinoma in situ tissue. The receptors were gathered from a person aged 65 to 85 with lung adenocarcinoma.

The genes are TRBV29-1 and TRBJ1-5, with 8 positions matching TRBD1. Germline lookup yields CDR1 SQVTM and CDR2 ANQGSEA. Trimming took 6 bases from V and 3 from J; bases not matched to a gene: 4. The CDR3 runs to 13 residues. CDR3 nucleotides: TGCAGCGTGACGACAGGGGTCAATCAGCCCCAGCATTTT. This translates into CSVTTGVNQPQHF. The full variable domain, completed using reference TRBV29-1 and TRBJ1-5, is SAVISQKPSRDICQRGTSLTIQCQVDSQVTMMFWYRQQPGQSLTLIATANQGSEATYESGFVIDKFPISRPNLTFSTLTVSNMSPEDSSIYLCSVTTGVNQPQHFGDGTRLSIL.

The V call is TRBV19, the J call TRBJ2-3; the match to TRBD2 covers 9 bases. With 4 bases clipped from V and 7 bases from J, the junction kept 12 bases outside the gene matches. This CDR3 comprises 16 residues. The germline gives CDR1 LNHDA, CDR2 SQIVND (reference sequence). The CDR3 bases are TGTGCCAGTAGTAAGATCGGCGGGAGGGCCGGATATACGCAGTATTTT. Amino acids: CASSKIGGRAGYTQYF. Supplemented by reference TRBV19 and TRBJ2-3, the full variable domain reads DGGITQSPKYLFRKEGQNVTLSCEQNLNHDAMYWYRQDPGQGLRLIYYSQIVNDFQKGDIAEGYSVSREKKESFPLTVTSAQKNPTAFYLCASSKIGGRAGYTQYFGPGTRLTVL.

The chain links TRBV7-9 to TRBJ2-3, with no clear D. Trimming stripped 1 base from V and 6 bases from J, with 8 bases between. The CDR3 runs 13 residues. The germline V gene has CDR1 SEHNR and CDR2 FQNEAQ (reference sequence). The CDR3 here is CASSLGVGDTQYF. DNA of the CDR3: TGTGCCAGCAGCTTAGGGGTCGGGGATACGCAGTATTTT. The full variable domain, completed using reference TRBV7-9 and TRBJ2-3, is DTGVSQNPRHKITKRGQNVTFRCDPISEHNRLYWYRQTLGQGPEFLTYFQNEAQLEKSRLLSDRFSAERPKGSFSTLEIQRTEQGDSAMYLCASSLGVGDTQYFGPGTRLTVL.

J is TRBJ1-5 and V is TRBV6-5; D is unclear. The CDR3 contains 12 residues. Germline CDR1 reads MNHEY; CDR2 reads SVGAGI. V lost 11 bases, J lost 4 bases, and 12 bases lay in between. The CDR3: CASGPDNQPQHF. As DNA, the CDR3 is TGTGCCTCCGGCCCGGATAATCAGCCCCAGCATTTT.

The DNA of the CDR3 is TGTGCCAGCAGGCCAAGCGGGGGGGCCGTCAAAAACATTCAGTACTTC. Protein product: CASRPSGGAVKNIQYF. The genes are TRBV7-8 and TRBJ2-4; 10 bases match TRBD2. This CDR3 contains 16 residues. CDR1 is SGHVS and CDR2 is FQNEAQ in the germline V gene. The V segment lost 6 bases and the J segment 3 bases; nucleotides outside the gene matches: 8.

This chain joins TRBV5-1 and TRBJ1-3; D remains ambiguous. Germline CDR1 SGHRS, CDR2 YFSETQ. Trimming shortened V by 0 bases and J by 2 bases, and 9 bases separated the two germline ends. This CDR3 region has 15 residues. CDR3 sequence (DNA): TGCGCCAGCAGCTTGGACCATTCCACTGGAAACACCATATATTTT. It encodes CASSLDHSTGNTIYF.

The chain couples TRBV7-9 to TRBJ1-1; 9 bases fit TRBD1. Germline CDR1 SEHNR, CDR2 FQNEAQ (reference sequence). After removal of 1 base from V and 3 bases from J, the junction contained 15 bases not matched to a gene. This CDR3 is 19 amino acids long. CDR3 loop: CASSLGMDLTGTGYTEAFF. DNA for the CDR3: TGTGCCAGCAGCTTAGGAATGGACCTCACCGGGACAGGGTACACTGAAGCTTTCTTT.

This sequence joins TRBV2 and TRBJ2-1; the D is unclear. Trimming took 7 bases from V and 4 from J, leaving 11 bases between them. The germline V gene has CDR1 SNHLY and CDR2 FYNNEI. The CDR3 loop spans 13 amino acids. CDR3 coding DNA: TGTGCCAGCAAGAGGACCCCGTACAATGAGCAGTTCTTC. Protein: CASKRTPYNEQFF.

The rearrangement joins TRBV5-4 to TRBJ1-2; D may be TRBD1 (5 bases). The germline V and J ends were trimmed by 4 bases and 2 bases, with 9 bases remaining between them. Looked up from germline, CDR1 is SGHNT and CDR2 is YYREEE (reference sequence). There are 13 residues in the CDR3. Written as DNA, the CDR3 is TGTGCCAGCAGCCCGGGGGGAAACTATGGCTACACCTTC. Its translation: CASSPGGNYGYTF.

The chain is built from TRBV14 and TRBJ1-1; 8 bases line up with TRBD1. J gave up 4 bases and V 4 bases, and 5 bases lay outside the gene matches. The CDR3 is made up of 14 amino acids. In germline, CDR1 is SGHDN, CDR2 FVKESK. The CDR3 coding sequence is TGTGCCAGCAGCCTGCAGGGGACAGGCACTGAAGCTTTCTTT. It specifies CASSLQGTGTEAFF.

Notes on this clone: Other nucleotide sequences in the sample specify the same CDR3. The gene calls are TRBV28 and TRBJ1-5; maybe TRBD1 (6 bases). V lost 3 bases and J 7 bases, leaving 16 bases between the germline ends. The CDR3 consists of 15 residues. CDR1 MDHEN and CDR2 SYDVKM come from the germline V gene. Here the CDR3 DNA reads TGTGCCAGCAGTTTGGGGCAGGGGTTTCGGCAGCCCCAGCATTTT. It is translated as CASSLGQGFRQPQHF.

This chain links TRBV27 with TRBJ2-7, with 10 nucleotides matching TRBD2. CDR1 is MNHEY, CDR2 SMNVEV, per germline (reference sequence). This CDR3 is built from 15 residues. V was clipped by 3 bases and J by 2 bases; unmatched bases: 4. Written as DNA, the CDR3 is TGTGCCAGCAGTTTCGGCCTAGCGGGGGCCTACGAGCAGTACTTC. Translated: CASSFGLAGAYEQYF.

This chain uses TRBV20-1 with TRBJ2-7; D is unclear. The CDR3 is 10 residues long. Looked up from germline, CDR1 is DFQATT and CDR2 is SNEGSKA (reference sequence). V shed 5 bases and J shed 10 bases, with 12 bases lying between them. The DNA of the CDR3 is TGCAGTGCTCAAATAGCATCCCAGTACTTC. Amino acids: CSAQIASQYF.

The gene calls are TRBV6-1 and TRBJ1-1, with D possibly matching TRBD1 (6 bases). V lost 3 bases, J lost 4 bases, and 12 bases lay in between. Germline CDR1 is MNHNS and CDR2 is SASEGT. This CDR3 comprises 14 residues. As DNA, the CDR3 is TGTGCCAGCAGTGATATGGGGGCTATCACTGAAGCTTTCTTT. As protein: CASSDMGAITEAFF.

The table lists this clone with a few counts. The chain employs TRBV11-2 and TRBJ1-6; D is unclear. Per germline, CDR1 SGHAT and CDR2 FQNNGV. Trimming stripped 5 bases from V and 9 bases from J, with 17 bases between. This CDR3 comprises 15 residues. The CDR3 region has the DNA TGTGCCAGCAGCCCAAGACTCATGGCAAGTTCACCCCTCCACTTT. This gives the protein CASSPRLMASSPLHF.

The chain carries TRBV11-1 and TRBJ2-7, with 8 positions matching TRBD1. CDR3 length equals 14 residues. V shed 1 base, J shed 3 bases, and the junction held 2 bases outside the gene matches. Germline-derived CDR1 and CDR2 are SGHAT and FQDESV (reference sequence). The DNA for the CDR3 is TGTGCCAGCAGCTTAGGACAGGGGTTCTACGAGCAGTACTTC. It specifies CASSLGQGFYEQYF. Variable domain in full (rest from reference TRBV11-1 and TRBJ2-7): EAEVAQSPRYKITEKSQAVAFWCDPISGHATLYWYRQILGQGPELLVQFQDESVVDDSQLPKDRFSAERLKGVDSTLKIQPAELGDSAMYLCASSLGQGFYEQYFGPGTRLTVT.

This CDR3 is CASRRQNYGYTF. CDR3 DNA: TGTGCCAGCAGAAGACAAAACTATGGCTACACCTTC. This sequence joins TRBV28 and TRBJ1-2; D unclear. Trimming removed 6 bases at V and 2 bases at J, with 7 bases between. Germline V lookup: CDR1 MDHEN, CDR2 SYDVKM. The CDR3 totals 12 residues.

The CDR3: CATSGRGMNTEAFF. CDR3 DNA: TGTGCCACCTCGGGGCGGGGGATGAACACTGAAGCTTTCTTT. The genes are TRBV27 and TRBJ1-1; TRBD1 is a possible D gene (5 bases). The CDR3 contains 14 residues. CDR1 and CDR2 from the germline V gene are MNHEY and SMNVEV (reference sequence). Trimming shortened V by 10 bases and J by 0 bases, and 15 bases separated the two germline ends.

This chain connects TRBV19 to TRBJ1-2; maybe TRBD1 (5 bases). V lost 6 bases and J 5 bases, leaving 10 bases between the germline ends. There are 12 residues in the CDR3. Germline loops: CDR1 LNHDA, CDR2 SQIVND (reference sequence). CDR3: CASRDTPYGYTF. CDR3 in DNA: TGTGCCAGTAGGGACACCCCTTATGGCTACACCTTC.

The chain links TRBV20-1 to TRBJ2-1; the D is unclear. The ends were cut back, 2 bases at V and 7 bases at J, with 6 bases in the middle. Germline V gene lookup returns CDR1 DFQATT and CDR2 SNEGSKA (reference sequence). This CDR3 contains 11 residues. CDR3 DNA sequence: TGCAGTGCTAGATTACAGAATGAGCAGTTCTTC. Protein: CSARLQNEQFF.

The chain recombines TRBV5-4 with TRBJ1-5; tentative D call: TRBD1 (6 bases). The germline CDR1 and CDR2 sequences are SGHNT and YYREEE (reference sequence). The CDR3 is 16 residues long. Deletions cut 2 bases from V and 1 base from J, with 13 bases between. CDR3 sequence: CASSFGGPGSNQPQHF. CDR3 DNA sequence: TGTGCCAGCAGCTTTGGGGGCCCTGGGAGCAATCAGCCCCAGCATTTT.

The chain recombines TRBV18 with TRBJ1-2, with a possible D match to TRBD1 (6 bases). Germline V gene data show CDR1 as KGHSH and CDR2 as LQKENI. V shed 5 bases and J shed 4 bases, with 20 bases lying between them. CDR3 length: 16 residues. Written as DNA, the CDR3 is TGTGCCAGCTCAGCTCTCTCCGAGACAGGAATCTATGGCTACACCTTC. Protein sequence: CASSALSETGIYGYTF.

This clone was observed a handful of times. This chain joins TRBV7-9 and TRBJ2-2; weak D call: TRBD1 (6 bases). V lost 5 bases and J lost 4, with 11 bases in between. The germline V gene has CDR1 SEHNR and CDR2 FQNEAQ (reference sequence). The CDR3 is 14 residues long. CDR3 sequence reads: CASSPTGTTGELFF. DNA of the CDR3: TGTGCCAGCAGCCCTACAGGGACCACCGGGGAGCTGTTTTTT.

This chain links TRBV2 with TRBJ1-6; D is unclear. Trimming removed 6 bases at V and 7 bases at J, with 10 bases between. Germline values: CDR1 SNHLY, CDR2 FYNNEI. CDR3 length: 13 amino acids. CDR3 loop: CASRGNRNSPLHF. Written as DNA, the CDR3 is TGTGCCAGCAGGGGAAACCGGAATTCACCCCTCCACTTT.

This chain uses TRBV5-1 with TRBJ1-3, with 7 bases fitting TRBD1. V dropped 0 bases and J dropped 2; count of bases not matched to a gene: 2. Germline V gives CDR1 SGHRS, CDR2 YFSETQ. CDR3 length: 15 residues. CDR3 nucleotide sequence: TGCGCCAGCAGCTTGGCGGGACAGCCTGGAAACACCATATATTTT. Its protein is CASSLAGQPGNTIYF.

The genes are TRBV30 and TRBJ1-2, with D perhaps TRBD1 (6 bases). CDR1 is GTSNPN, CDR2 SVGIG, per germline (reference sequence). The CDR3 consists of 14 residues. V was shortened by 4 bases and J by 8 bases, with 20 bases between the two germline ends. CDR3 bases: TGTGCCTGGACTCCAGGGGCAGTGGGGATGGGCTACACCTTC. The encoded protein is CAWTPGAVGMGYTF.

The V call is TRBV5-6, the J call TRBJ2-7; perhaps TRBD1 as D (6 bases). V was pared by 2 bases and J by 0 bases, with 12 bases between. The length of the CDR3 is 15 residues. The germline gives CDR1 SGHDT, CDR2 YYEEEE. The CDR3 DNA reads as TGTGCCAGCAGCTTCGGGTCAGGGGCCTCCTACGAGCAGTACTTC. Amino acid sequence: CASSFGSGASYEQYF.

The genes are TRBV11-3 and TRBJ1-2; 8 positions agree with TRBD1. The length of the CDR3 is 14 residues. V shed 3 bases, J shed 8 bases, and the junction held 8 bases outside the gene matches. Germline V gene data show CDR1 as SGHNT and CDR2 as YENEEA. The CDR3 loop reads CASSLSDRGGGYTF. CDR3 nucleotide sequence: TGTGCCAGCAGCTTGAGCGACAGGGGCGGGGGCTACACCTTC.

This rearrangement joins TRBV30 to TRBJ1-5, with 8 nucleotides matching TRBD1. CDR3 length: 15 residues. Germline loops: CDR1 GTSNPN, CDR2 SVGIG (reference sequence). The V and J ends lost 4 bases and 0 bases, in that order; junction bases with no gene match: 5. The CDR3 protein is CAWNQGASSNQPQHF. For the CDR3, the DNA is TGTGCCTGGAACCAGGGGGCGAGTAGCAATCAGCCCCAGCATTTT.

The chain recombines TRBV19 with TRBJ2-5; D gene ambiguous. CDR1 is LNHDA, CDR2 SQIVND, per germline (reference sequence). The CDR3 runs 11 residues. Trimming took off 1 base at V and 8 bases at J, with 5 bases between the two ends. The CDR3 region is CASSIGPTQYF. DNA for the CDR3: TGTGCCAGTAGTATAGGCCCTACCCAGTACTTC.